Presented here are 32 T cell receptor beta chains from one specimen sequenced in a study of cytomegalovirus exposure and HLA in healthy donors. PCR was performed using 60 Vbeta and 13 Jbeta primers. The protocol was immunoSEQ multiplex PCR, while the TCRdb copy is restricted to in-frame clones and leaves out a portion. The sample yields some 70,000 clones, 76% seen once. The sample comprised PBMCs. Every receptor here comes from a man between 18 and 35 years old in good health and CMV-seronegative.

The rearrangement joins TRBV9 to TRBJ2-5, with D unclear. The CDR3 runs to 14 residues. Looked up from germline, CDR1 is SGDLS and CDR2 is YYNGEE. V was cut by 0 bases and J by 2 bases, with 8 bases left in between. The CDR3 sequence is CASSVGSFQETQYF. As DNA, the CDR3 is TGTGCCAGCAGCGTAGGTTCTTTTCAAGAGACCCAGTACTTC.

The V and J genes are TRBV2 and TRBJ2-7; D is perhaps TRBD2 (6 bases). V was cut by 4 bases and J by 1 base, with 17 bases left in between. The CDR3 is made up of 16 amino acids. The V gene's germline CDR1 is SNHLY and CDR2 FYNNEI. CDR3 coding DNA: TGTGCCAGCAGTGCGACGGGGGTAGGTATATCCTACGAGCAGTACGTC. Its protein product is CASSATGVGISYEQYV.

This clone appeared once. In DNA form, the CDR3 reads TGTGCCAGCAGGTCAGGGGCGAACACTGAAGCTTTCTTT. Amino acids: CASRSGANTEAFF. The genes are TRBV25-1 and TRBJ1-1, with a possible D match to TRBD1 (6 bases). The CDR3 runs to 13 residues. The germline CDR1 and CDR2 sequences are MGHDK and SYGVNS. V was cut by 6 bases and J by 1 base, with 9 bases left in between.

The chain joins TRBV7-2 to TRBJ1-1, with 9 bases identical to TRBD1. Unmatched junction bases numbered 9, after V lost 2 bases and J lost 5 bases. There are 16 residues in the CDR3. CDR1 and CDR2 from the germline V gene are SGHTA and FQGNSA. This CDR3 is CASSLKGQGGETEAFF. CDR3 in DNA: TGTGCCAGCAGCTTAAAGGGACAGGGAGGAGAAACTGAAGCTTTCTTT.

The J gene is TRBJ1-6, the V gene TRBV7-2; unclear D gene. V was cut by 2 bases and J by 7 bases, with 9 bases left in between. CDR3 length: 14 residues. Germline V lookup: CDR1 SGHTA, CDR2 FQGNSA. In nucleotides, the CDR3 is TGTGCCAGCAGCTTATCCGGAGTAAATTCACCCCTCCACTTT. This sequence encodes CASSLSGVNSPLHF.

This clone was seen a handful of times. The chain carries TRBV2 and TRBJ2-7, with D unresolved. Trimming cost V 2 bases and J 3 bases, with 8 bases left between them. Germline V CDR1 and CDR2: SNHLY, FYNNEI. This CDR3 is 13 amino acids long. CDR3 residues: CASSEYPDYEQYV. Here the CDR3 DNA reads TGTGCCAGCAGTGAATATCCGGACTACGAGCAGTACGTC.

The CDR3 sequence is CASSLVGGYTDTQYF. The CDR3 DNA sequence: TGCGCCAGCAGCTTGGTGGGGGGGTACACAGATACGCAGTATTTT. The V gene is TRBV5-1, the J gene TRBJ2-3, with TRBD2 matching 7 bases. This CDR3 has 15 amino acids. V shed 0 bases, J shed 2 bases, and the junction held 3 bases outside the gene matches. Germline V CDR1 and CDR2: SGHRS, YFSETQ.

V gene TRBV7-2 combines with J gene TRBJ2-3; D not resolved. CDR3 length: 12 residues. V lost 4 bases, J lost 3 bases, and 5 bases lay in between. Per germline, CDR1 SGHTA and CDR2 FQGNSA. In nucleotides, the CDR3 is TGTGCCAGCAGCTCAAATACAGATACGCAGTATTTT. Its protein is CASSSNTDTQYF.

This chain connects TRBV6-5 to TRBJ2-3, with TRBD2 matching 7 bases. CDR1 MNHEY and CDR2 SVGAGI come from the germline V gene. With V trimmed by 2 bases and J by 1 base, 3 bases remained unmatched. The CDR3 extends over 15 amino acids. The CDR3 spells CASSYTGGRTDTQYF. The DNA for the CDR3 is TGTGCCAGCAGTTACACGGGGGGACGCACAGATACGCAGTATTTT.

The chain uses TRBV6-6 and TRBJ1-3; the match to TRBD1 covers 8 bases. Trimming removed 5 bases from V and 4 bases from J; junction bases left unmatched: 7. The CDR3 has 15 amino acids. Germline V gene data show CDR1 as MNHNY and CDR2 as SVGAGI (reference sequence). The CDR3 coding sequence is TGTGCCAGCAGTGGACAGGGTAGCTCCGGAAACACCATATATTTT. Translated, it gives CASSGQGSSGNTIYF.

The chain is built from TRBV5-1 and TRBJ2-1, with 12 positions matching TRBD2. The junction had 5 bases not matched to a gene; V was cut back by 2 bases and J by 2 bases. CDR3 length: 17 residues. Per germline, CDR1 SGHRS and CDR2 YFSETQ. The CDR3 is CASSFILAGGPYNEQFF. In nucleotides, the CDR3 is TGCGCCAGCAGCTTTATACTAGCGGGGGGACCCTACAATGAGCAGTTCTTC. The full variable domain, with the rest looked up from reference TRBV5-1 and TRBJ2-1, is KAGVTQTPRYLIKTRGQQVTLSCSPISGHRSVSWYQQTPGQGLQFLFEYFSETQRNKGNFPGRFSGRQFSNSRSEMNVSTLELGDSALYLCASSFILAGGPYNEQFFGPGTRLTVL.

Regarding this clone: The sample has other DNA sequences that encode this CDR3 too. V usage is TRBV6-4 and J usage is TRBJ2-5, with TRBD2 matching over 9 bases. The V gene end was trimmed by 7 bases and the J gene end by 5 bases; junction bases not matched to a gene: 8. Germline lookup yields CDR1 MRHNA and CDR2 SNTAGT. The CDR3 loop spans 14 amino acids. The CDR3 DNA sequence: TGTGCCAGCAAGCGACTAGCGGACAGTGAGACCCAGTACTTC. Protein product: CASKRLADSETQYF.

The chain is built from TRBV11-3 and TRBJ1-2; 7 bases map to TRBD1. This CDR3 is 16 amino acids long. The germline CDR1 and CDR2 sequences are SGHNT and YENEEA. With 0 bases clipped from V and 4 bases from J, the junction kept 8 bases outside the gene matches. The DNA of the CDR3 is TGTGCCAGCAGCTTAGATCTAGACAGGGCTGGCTATGGCTACACCTTC. This encodes CASSLDLDRAGYGYTF.

The rearrangement joins TRBV6-1 to TRBJ2-7; no reliable D call. The germline CDR1 and CDR2 sequences are MNHNS and SASEGT. The ends were cut back, 3 bases at V and 5 bases at J, with 14 bases in the middle. The CDR3 length is 14 residues. The CDR3: CASSDRQARHEQYF. In DNA form, the CDR3 reads TGTGCCAGCAGTGACCGGCAGGCCAGGCACGAGCAGTACTTC.

The chain couples TRBV15 to TRBJ2-2; weak D call: TRBD2 (7 bases). CDR1 and CDR2 (germline): LNHNV, YYDKDF (reference sequence). The V end was cut by 5 bases, the J end by 5 bases, with 18 bases between. The CDR3 spans 16 residues. CDR3 bases: TGTGCCACCAGCTCGCTGGGGGGGCCTTGGACCGGGGAGCTGTTTTTT. Translation: CATSSLGGPWTGELFF.

The V and J genes are TRBV7-2 and TRBJ2-3; D unresolved. Germline assignment: CDR1 SGHTA and CDR2 FQGNSA. This CDR3 comprises 14 residues. V was clipped by 2 bases and J by 1 base, with 7 bases between them. The CDR3 sequence is CASSLPFRTDTQYF. The CDR3, as DNA: TGTGCCAGCAGCTTACCCTTCCGCACAGATACGCAGTATTTT.

The rearrangement uses TRBV7-9 and TRBJ2-3, with 13 bases lining up with TRBD2. The V segment lost 6 bases and the J segment 6 bases; nucleotides outside the gene matches: 12. Germline V lookup: CDR1 SEHNR, CDR2 FQNEAQ (reference sequence). The CDR3 runs to 17 residues. CDR3 nucleotide sequence: TGTGCCAGCAGTTTTCCCGGGACTAGCGGGAATCGGGATACGCAGTATTTT. Protein product: CASSFPGTSGNRDTQYF.

This clone was counted a few times. The chain links TRBV28 to TRBJ2-7, with TRBD1 identical over 8 bases. V lost 2 bases to trimming and J lost 7 bases; unmatched junction nucleotides: 13. Germline V gene lookup returns CDR1 MDHEN and CDR2 SYDVKM. The CDR3 spans 16 residues. For the CDR3, the DNA is TGTGCCAGCAGTTTAGGGACAGGAAGCTTGCCGGGAGAGCAGTACGTC. Translated: CASSLGTGSLPGEQYV.

The chain joins TRBV5-4 to TRBJ2-2; 10 nucleotides line up with TRBD2. CDR1 is SGHNT and CDR2 is YYREEE in the germline V gene (reference sequence). This CDR3 is built from 16 residues. V was clipped by 4 bases and J by 4 bases; unmatched bases: 7. The CDR3 DNA reads as TGTGCCAGCAGCCCGGCAGCGGGGGGGGCCACCGGGGAGCTGTTTTTT. Protein product: CASSPAAGGATGELFF.

J is TRBJ2-1 and V is TRBV10-3; 11 bases map to TRBD2. Per germline, CDR1 ENHRY and CDR2 SYGVKD. The length of the CDR3 is 18 residues. Unmatched junction bases numbered 10, after V lost 6 bases and J lost 0 bases. The CDR3 is CAISTSGLAASSYNEQFF. The CDR3 coding sequence is TGTGCCATCAGCACCTCGGGACTAGCGGCAAGCTCCTACAATGAGCAGTTCTTC.

The J gene is TRBJ1-3, the V gene TRBV10-2; no reliable D call. Trimming left V 2 bases short and J 0 bases short, with 5 bases between. This CDR3 has 14 amino acids. Germline-derived CDR1 and CDR2 are WSHSY and SAAADI. CDR3 amino acids: CASSEPSSGNTIYF. The DNA for the CDR3 is TGCGCCAGCAGTGAGCCTAGCTCTGGAAACACCATATATTTT.

This clone was recorded a few times. The rearrangement links TRBV5-5 to TRBJ2-2; the D gene is possibly TRBD1 (5 bases). V was shortened by 4 bases and J by 4 bases, with 14 bases between the two germline ends. CDR3 length: 15 amino acids. Germline CDR1 reads SGHKS; CDR2 reads YYEKEE (reference sequence). Here the CDR3 DNA reads TGTGCCAGCAGCCACACGCAAACAGGCACCGGGGAGCTGTTTTTT. Translated, it gives CASSHTQTGTGELFF.

V is TRBV28 and J is TRBJ2-3; 8 bases fit TRBD1. The J segment lost 4 bases and the V segment lost 5 bases, leaving 8 bases of the junction unmatched. The germline V gene has CDR1 MDHEN and CDR2 SYDVKM. This CDR3 comprises 15 residues. This CDR3 reads CASSVQGGGSDTQYF. As DNA, the CDR3 is TGTGCCAGCAGTGTACAGGGGGGTGGATCAGATACGCAGTATTTT.

With respect to this clone: The same CDR3 is also encoded by other DNA sequences in this sample. The chain joins TRBV19 to TRBJ1-1, with 8 bases identical to TRBD1. V was pared by 3 bases and J by 14 bases, with 17 bases of the junction left unmatched. Looked up from germline, CDR1 is LNHDA and CDR2 is SQIVND (reference sequence). The CDR3 is made up of 15 amino acids. The CDR3 is CASSIRPHQGAPVFF. The CDR3 DNA reads TGTGCCAGTAGTATCCGACCCCATCAGGGGGCGCCTGTCTTCTTT. The full variable domain, rest sourced from reference TRBV19 and TRBJ1-1, is DGGITQSPKYLFRKEGQNVTLSCEQNLNHDAMYWYRQDPGQGLRLIYYSQIVNDFQKGDIAEGYSVSREKKESFPLTVTSAQKNPTAFYLCASSIRPHQGAPVFFGQGTRLTVV.

This chain uses TRBV6-5 with TRBJ2-3; possible D gene TRBD2, 5 bases. This CDR3 has 13 residues. CDR1 is MNHEY and CDR2 is SVGAGI in the germline V gene. V lost 6 bases and J lost 4, with 11 bases in between. Written as DNA, the CDR3 is TGTGCCAGCAGGAGTTGGACTGCAGATACGCAGTATTTT. Amino acid sequence: CASRSWTADTQYF.

J is TRBJ1-6 and V is TRBV30; D is uncertain. The V end lost 4 bases, the J end lost 7 bases, and 11 bases lay between the germline ends. The germline V gene has CDR1 GTSNPN and CDR2 SVGIG (reference sequence). The CDR3 loop spans 13 amino acids. This CDR3 reads CAWKGEVNSPLHF. DNA of the CDR3: TGTGCCTGGAAAGGCGAGGTAAATTCACCCCTCCACTTT.

This chain connects TRBV6-1 to TRBJ2-7, with 7 bases lining up with TRBD2. This CDR3 region has 13 residues. Trimming took 8 bases from V and 0 from J; bases not matched to a gene: 4. CDR1 is MNHNS and CDR2 is SASEGT in the germline V gene. CDR3 sequence (DNA): TGTGCCAGCGGGGGGGGATCCTCCTACGAGCAGTACTTC. Protein product: CASGGGSSYEQYF.

The chain links TRBV28 to TRBJ2-7; D gene uncertain. CDR3 size: 13 residues. The V end was cut by 8 bases, the J end by 0 bases, with 11 bases between. CDR1 is MDHEN, CDR2 SYDVKM, per germline. CDR3 amino acids: CASRWQRSYEQYF. In DNA, the CDR3 is TGTGCCAGCCGTTGGCAACGCTCCTACGAGCAGTACTTC.

This chain uses TRBV9 with TRBJ2-2; 13 positions match TRBD2. Germline loops: CDR1 SGDLS, CDR2 YYNGEE. The V segment lost 4 bases and the J segment 5 bases; nucleotides outside the gene matches: 14. The CDR3 has 19 amino acids. The CDR3 loop is CASSQTSGGAFLLTGELFF. CDR3 sequence (DNA): TGTGCCAGCAGCCAAACTAGCGGGGGGGCGTTCCTTCTAACCGGGGAGCTGTTTTTT. Filled out from reference TRBV9 and TRBJ2-2, the complete variable domain reads DSGVTQTPKHLITATGQRVTLRCSPRSGDLSVYWYQQSLDQGLQFLIQYYNGEERAKGNILERFSAQQFPDLHSELNLSSLELGDSALYFCASSQTSGGAFLLTGELFFGEGSRLTVL.

The chain combines TRBV7-9 with TRBJ1-3; D perhaps matches TRBD1 (6 bases). CDR1 and CDR2 (germline): SEHNR, FQNEAQ (reference sequence). The CDR3 is 16 amino acids. Trimming pared 5 bases from V and 4 bases from J, leaving 18 bases between. The CDR3 is CASSHSWTVEGNTIYF. DNA of the CDR3: TGTGCCAGCAGCCACTCATGGACAGTAGAGGGAAACACCATATATTTT.

The genes are TRBV10-2 and TRBJ1-1; D remains unclear. This CDR3 is 15 amino acids long. V was shortened by 0 bases and J by 1 base, with 9 bases between the two germline ends. Germline loops: CDR1 WSHSY, CDR2 SAAADI. CDR3 loop: CASSESAAPNTEAFF. The CDR3 DNA is TGCGCCAGCAGTGAGTCGGCGGCCCCGAACACTGAAGCTTTCTTT.

The chain recombines TRBV6-5 with TRBJ1-5, with 9 bases fitting TRBD1. Trimming at V came to 4 bases and at J to 6 bases, leaving 4 bases not matched to a gene. This CDR3 has 14 amino acids. Germline CDR1 reads MNHEY; CDR2 reads SVGAGI. CDR3 residues: CASSFTGGGQPQHF. The CDR3 coding sequence is TGTGCCAGCAGTTTCACAGGGGGCGGTCAGCCCCAGCATTTT.